Each of the 12 T cell receptor beta chains below was sequenced from the same sample in a study of Ad26.COV2.S vaccination and SARS-CoV-2 variants. Treatment in this sample: roughly 19 received Ad26.COV2.S at low or high dose, single or two shots; roughly 5 received placebo; per-sample allocation not given. Samples were taken on day 63 after the first vaccine or placebo injection. Sequenced by immunoSEQ multiplex PCR; TCRdb stores in-frame clones only, minus some. This table has 500,000 or so clones, approximately 89% appearing once. This specimen was peripheral blood, taken in a trial of Ad26.COV2.S vaccine versus placebo. These TCRs come from a person aged 18-65 years who received the Ad26.COV2.S COVID-19 vaccine or a placebo.

The chain carries TRBV7-2 and TRBJ2-7; 7 nucleotides line up with TRBD2. This CDR3 region has 14 residues. CDR1 is SGHTA and CDR2 is FQGNSA in the germline V gene. Unmatched junction bases numbered 10, after V lost 5 bases and J lost 6 bases. This CDR3 is CASSPGRRPTEQYF. DNA for the CDR3: TGTGCCAGCAGCCCCGGGAGGCGCCCCACCGAGCAGTACTTC.

This chain uses TRBV7-9 with TRBJ1-1, with 8 bases aligning to TRBD1. This CDR3 has 15 amino acids. The germline gives CDR1 SEHNR, CDR2 FQNEAQ (reference sequence). Unmatched junction bases numbered 6, after V lost 3 bases and J lost 3 bases. The CDR3 DNA sequence: TGTGCCAGCAGCTTTCCTTTGACAGGGGACACTGAAGCTTTCTTT. It specifies CASSFPLTGDTEAFF.

This rearrangement joins TRBV7-8 to TRBJ1-6; 8 nucleotides match TRBD1. V was clipped by 6 bases and J by 10 bases; unmatched bases: 8. CDR1 SGHVS and CDR2 FQNEAQ come from the germline V gene. This CDR3 contains 14 residues. CDR3 nucleotides: TGTGCCAGCAGTCTGGACAGGGTCGGATCACCCCTCCACTTT. Amino acids: CASSLDRVGSPLHF.

About this clone: Other DNA sequences in the same sample also yield this CDR3. The chain employs TRBV5-1 and TRBJ2-1; D is unresolved. The CDR3 spans 14 residues. Germline V lookup: CDR1 SGHRS, CDR2 YFSETQ. Trimming removed 2 bases from V and 1 base from J, with 7 bases in between. Here the CDR3 DNA reads TGCGCCAGCAGCTTTGGCGGATCCTACAATGAGCAGTTCTTC. It translates to CASSFGGSYNEQFF. Complete variable domain (other parts from reference TRBV5-1 and TRBJ2-1): KAGVTQTPRYLIKTRGQQVTLSCSPISGHRSVSWYQQTPGQGLQFLFEYFSETQRNKGNFPGRFSGRQFSNSRSEMNVSTLELGDSALYLCASSFGGSYNEQFFGPGTRLTVL.

The chain joins TRBV3-1 (or the pseudogene TRBV3-2) to TRBJ1-1, with D unclear. Germline V lookup: CDR1 LGHDT, CDR2 YNNKEL (reference sequence). With 0 bases removed from V and 2 bases from J, the gap between germline ends came to 10 bases. The CDR3 loop spans 15 amino acids. The CDR3 bases are TGTGCCAGCAGCCAAGACCGGGCGTTTAACACTGAAGCTTTCTTT. Translated, it gives CASSQDRAFNTEAFF.

This sequence joins TRBV5-6 and TRBJ1-2; D uncertain. The germline V gene encodes CDR1 SGHDT and CDR2 YYEEEE. The germline V and J ends were trimmed by 3 bases and 4 bases, with 4 bases remaining between them. The CDR3 spans 11 residues. The DNA of the CDR3 is TGTGCCAGCAGCTGGCGCTATGGCTACACCTTC. As protein: CASSWRYGYTF.

The chain joins TRBV9 to TRBJ2-1; 8 nucleotides match TRBD2. Trimming cost V 4 bases and J 4 bases; bases outside gene matches: 13. The CDR3 extends over 17 amino acids. CDR1 and CDR2 (germline): SGDLS, YYNGEE. The CDR3 DNA sequence: TGTGCCAGCAGCCCACGTTGGGCCGGGGGGGGTTACAATGAGCAGTTCTTC. Amino acids: CASSPRWAGGGYNEQFF.

The chain links TRBV3-1 (or the pseudogene TRBV3-2) to TRBJ2-3, with 11 bases matching TRBD2. The CDR3 is 15 amino acids. With V trimmed by 4 bases and J by 2 bases, 2 bases remained unmatched. Germline assignment: CDR1 LGHDT and CDR2 YNNKEL (reference sequence). As DNA, the CDR3 is TGTGCCAGCAGCCTACTAGCGGGGGTCACAGATACGCAGTATTTT. It codes for CASSLLAGVTDTQYF.

This sequence joins TRBV27 and TRBJ2-2, with 9 positions matching TRBD2. The junction had 13 bases not matched to a gene; V was cut back by 5 bases and J by 6 bases. CDR1 is MNHEY, CDR2 SMNVEV, per germline (reference sequence). This CDR3 is built from 17 residues. The CDR3 spells CASSPLIASGDPGELFF. DNA for the CDR3: TGTGCCAGCAGTCCTCTCATCGCTAGCGGGGATCCCGGGGAGCTGTTTTTT.

This clone was picked up a small number of times. The CDR3 protein is CASSENRNRNPEKLFF. The CDR3 bases are TGTGCCAGCAGTGAAAATCGTAACAGGAACCCTGAAAAACTGTTTTTT. The chain combines TRBV2 with TRBJ1-4, with D possibly being TRBD1 (5 bases). Per the germline V gene, CDR1 is SNHLY and CDR2 is FYNNEI. With 2 bases removed from V and 7 bases from J, the gap between germline ends came to 17 bases. This CDR3 is built from 16 residues. Combining the CDR3 with reference TRBV2 and TRBJ1-4 gives the whole variable domain EPEVTQTPSHQVTQMGQEVILRCVPISNHLYFYWYRQILGQKVEFLVSFYNNEISEKSEIFDDQFSVERPDGSNFTLKIRSTKLEDSAMYFCASSENRNRNPEKLFFGSGTQLSVL.

This clone appeared a single time. This chain uses TRBV25-1 with TRBJ2-1; 9 bases fit TRBD1. CDR1 MGHDK and CDR2 SYGVNS come from the germline V gene. With 9 bases clipped from V and 6 bases from J, the junction kept 6 bases outside the gene matches. This CDR3 has 13 amino acids. The chain's CDR3 is CARKGTGSNEQFF. As DNA, the CDR3 is TGTGCCAGAAAGGGGACAGGGTCCAATGAGCAGTTCTTC.

The chain combines TRBV12-5 with TRBJ1-1; D is possibly TRBD1 (5 bases). Trimming removed 6 bases from V and 3 bases from J, with 8 bases in between. CDR1 is LGHNT, CDR2 FRNRAP, per germline. The CDR3 contains 12 residues. The CDR3 nucleotides read TGTGCTAGTGGAGGGACTGACACTGAAGCTTTCTTT. Residues: CASGGTDTEAFF.